The entry that follows covers one T cell receptor beta chain sequence. No antigen is known for it. The data belong to a study of response to subunit inactivated influenza vaccine. Each CDR3 protein is one row after TCRdb ran MiXCR on the RT-PCR reads. Of about 480,000 distinct CDR3 sequences detected, roughly 13% appear once; the ten largest clones hold approximately 14%. Study-wide results and caveats: Every seasonal influenza vaccination brings in few new T cells, the authors suggested.

The sequence derives from a man aged 50 to 59 who received an inactivated influenza vaccine. Material: PBMCs from blood, obtained about 6 weeks after vaccination.

Here the CDR3 DNA reads TGTGCCAGCAGCCTCCAACTAGAAGCAGATACGCAGTATTTT. Translation: CASSLQLEADTQYF. The genes are TRBV11-2 and TRBJ2-3; possibly TRBD2 for D (5 bases). Germline V gene lookup returns CDR1 SGHAT and CDR2 FQNNGV. The germline V and J ends were trimmed by 5 bases and 4 bases, with 13 bases remaining between them. This CDR3 spans 14 amino acids.